The 18 T cell receptor beta chains listed next were all sequenced from one sample in a study of T cell changes during pregnancy in multiple sclerosis. Sequencing used immunoSEQ multiplex PCR; TCRdb keeps in-frame clones, though not all of them. Of 70,000 to 95,000 clones in the sample, around 90% were seen once. The input for sequencing was peripheral blood, taken in the second trimester of pregnancy. All receptors derive from a female donor in good health, enrolled as a control in a pregnancy study.

The J gene is TRBJ2-1, the V gene TRBV7-6; 8 positions match TRBD2. There are 16 residues in the CDR3. Trimming removed 5 bases from V and 5 bases from J; junction bases left unmatched: 11. The germline V gene has CDR1 SGHVS and CDR2 FNYEAQ. The chain's CDR3 is CASSPRSGGGHNEQFF. CDR3 bases: TGTGCCAGCAGCCCGCGCTCGGGCGGGGGGCACAATGAGCAGTTCTTC.

This chain connects TRBV6-6 to TRBJ1-2, with D possibly matching TRBD1 (5 bases). CDR3 size: 13 residues. V lost 6 bases, J lost 4 bases, and 12 bases lay in between. Germline-derived CDR1 and CDR2 are MNHNY and SVGAGI (reference sequence). The CDR3 DNA reads TGTGCCAGCAGGGCCAGGGATCTCTATGGCTACACCTTC. This translates into CASRARDLYGYTF.

The table lists this clone with a count of one. V is TRBV5-8 and J is TRBJ1-1; perhaps TRBD1 as D (5 bases). The CDR3 has 15 residues. Trimming took off 5 bases at V and 5 bases at J, with 19 bases between the two ends. Germline loops: CDR1 SGHTS, CDR2 YDEGEE. The CDR3 is CASSSGRGVITEAFF. The CDR3, as DNA: TGTGCCAGCAGTTCGGGGAGGGGCGTAATTACTGAAGCTTTCTTT.

This clone has only one observation. J is TRBJ2-1 and V is TRBV5-1; 8 bases map to TRBD2. Germline CDR1 and CDR2: SGHRS and YFSETQ. V lost 4 bases, J lost 7 bases, and 7 bases stayed unmatched. This CDR3 is 14 amino acids long. DNA for the CDR3: TGCGCCAGCAGCAGGTCGGGGGGGCCTAATGAGCAGTTCTTC. Amino acid sequence: CASSRSGGPNEQFF.

This chain links TRBV19 with TRBJ1-6; tentatively, D is TRBD1 (5 bases). Germline-derived CDR1 and CDR2 are LNHDA and SQIVND (reference sequence). The CDR3 has 15 amino acids. Trimming shortened V by 4 bases and J by 4 bases, and 11 bases separated the two germline ends. The CDR3, as DNA: TGTGCCAGTAGTACGGGGGATCTGTATAATTCACCCCTCCACTTT. It translates to CASSTGDLYNSPLHF.

The chain carries TRBV7-3 and TRBJ1-6; D gene ambiguous. Germline V gives CDR1 SGHTA, CDR2 FQGTGA. The CDR3 has 14 amino acids. V dropped 0 bases and J dropped 7 bases, with 7 bases sitting between them. For the CDR3, the DNA is TGTGCCAGCAGCTTAACCCAATTCAATTCACCCCTCCACTTT. Residues: CASSLTQFNSPLHF.

This chain uses TRBV4-2 with TRBJ2-1; 9 bases map to TRBD2. The CDR3 is 15 amino acids. With V trimmed by 2 bases and J by 2 bases, 1 base remained unmatched. Germline V gene data show CDR1 as LGHNA and CDR2 as YNFKEQ. CDR3 bases: TGTGCCAGCAGCCAAATAGCGGGGGCCTACAATGAGCAGTTCTTC. Its translation: CASSQIAGAYNEQFF.

The chain is built from TRBV27 and TRBJ2-2; D not certain. The germline V gene encodes CDR1 MNHEY and CDR2 SMNVEV (reference sequence). Trimming removed 5 bases at V and 0 bases at J, with 10 bases between. CDR3 length: 15 amino acids. CDR3 sequence: CASSLGATNTGELFF. CDR3 bases: TGTGCCAGCAGTCTAGGAGCTACGAACACCGGGGAGCTGTTTTTT.

This rearrangement joins TRBV6-1 to TRBJ1-2; D is ambiguous. V lost 9 bases and J 2 bases, leaving 13 bases between the germline ends. In germline, CDR1 is MNHNS, CDR2 SASEGT. This CDR3 has 13 residues. CDR3 sequence: CASRREDNYGYTF. In DNA, the CDR3 is TGTGCCAGTAGGAGGGAGGACAACTATGGCTACACCTTC.

The V and J genes are TRBV9 and TRBJ2-1; 9 nucleotides line up with TRBD1. The CDR3 contains 16 residues. The V gene end was trimmed by 3 bases and the J gene end by 6 bases; junction bases not matched to a gene: 10. Per germline, CDR1 SGDLS and CDR2 YYNGEE. The CDR3 DNA reads as TGTGCCAGCAGCGCCCGGGGACAGGGAGGAGGCAATGAGCAGTTCTTC. This gives the protein CASSARGQGGGNEQFF.

The V gene is TRBV6-5, the J gene TRBJ1-1, with 9 positions matching TRBD1. From germline, CDR1 is MNHEY and CDR2 SVGAGI. The V gene end was trimmed by 4 bases and the J gene end by 0 bases; junction bases not matched to a gene: 6. The length of the CDR3 is 16 residues. CDR3 in amino acids: CASSFSQGALNTEAFF. The CDR3 nucleotides read TGTGCCAGCAGTTTTTCACAGGGGGCTCTGAACACTGAAGCTTTCTTT.

The CDR3, as DNA: TGTGCCAGCAGATACACTAGCTACGAGCAGTACTTC. It is translated as CASRYTSYEQYF. The gene calls are TRBV2 and TRBJ2-7, with a tentative D call TRBD2 (5 bases). The V end lost 6 bases, the J end lost 3 bases, and 9 bases lay between the germline ends. The CDR3 spans 12 residues. Germline V gene lookup returns CDR1 SNHLY and CDR2 FYNNEI.

The gene calls are TRBV30 and TRBJ1-2; 7 bases map to TRBD1. The CDR3 spans 13 residues. Per the germline V gene, CDR1 is GTSNPN and CDR2 is SVGIG (reference sequence). J lost 3 bases, V lost 3 bases, and 4 bases had no gene match. DNA for the CDR3: TGTGCCTGGAGACTCGGACAGGACTATGGCTACACCTTC. It codes for CAWRLGQDYGYTF.

The rearrangement links TRBV11-2 to TRBJ1-6; 12 nucleotides match TRBD1. CDR1 is SGHAT, CDR2 FQNNGV, per germline. Germline trimming cut 5 bases from V and 9 bases from J; bases unmatched to any gene: 11. The CDR3 runs 17 residues. The CDR3: CASSLLRDRGLASPLHF. In nucleotides, the CDR3 is TGTGCCAGCAGCCTCCTCCGGGACAGGGGGCTTGCTTCACCCCTCCACTTT.

The V and J genes are TRBV9 and TRBJ2-2; D is unresolved. Germline V lookup: CDR1 SGDLS, CDR2 YYNGEE. This CDR3 spans 15 amino acids. V lost 1 base and J 9 bases, leaving 16 bases between the germline ends. The CDR3 reads CASSVRSQAGRELFF. CDR3 nucleotides: TGTGCCAGCAGCGTAAGGTCCCAGGCAGGAAGGGAGCTGTTTTTT.

This chain joins TRBV12-5 and TRBJ1-5; 9 bases are a match to TRBD1. The length of the CDR3 is 17 residues. Germline V CDR1 and CDR2: LGHNT, FRNRAP. With 5 bases clipped from V and 4 bases from J, the junction kept 12 bases outside the gene matches. CDR3 coding DNA: TGTGCTAGTGGTACCGGACCTGGGACAGGGCGAAATCAGCCCCAGCATTTT. It is translated as CASGTGPGTGRNQPQHF.

This chain connects TRBV18 to TRBJ2-3; 7 positions match TRBD2. The germline V gene has CDR1 KGHSH and CDR2 LQKENI. V lost 1 base and J lost 6; bases outside the gene matches: 7. The CDR3 contains 15 residues. CDR3 residues: CASSPRLAISDTQYF. The CDR3 DNA follows: TGTGCCAGCTCACCACGACTAGCTATTTCCGATACGCAGTATTTT.

This clone occurred once. The V gene is TRBV5-4, the J gene TRBJ2-1, with D tentatively TRBD2 (6 bases). From germline, CDR1 is SGHNT and CDR2 YYREEE (reference sequence). Deletions cut 6 bases from V and 3 bases from J, with 19 bases between. The CDR3 runs 16 residues. The CDR3 bases are TGTGCCAGCACCCTTGAGACGACTAGGGGCTACAATGAGCAGTTCTTC. Its translation: CASTLETTRGYNEQFF.